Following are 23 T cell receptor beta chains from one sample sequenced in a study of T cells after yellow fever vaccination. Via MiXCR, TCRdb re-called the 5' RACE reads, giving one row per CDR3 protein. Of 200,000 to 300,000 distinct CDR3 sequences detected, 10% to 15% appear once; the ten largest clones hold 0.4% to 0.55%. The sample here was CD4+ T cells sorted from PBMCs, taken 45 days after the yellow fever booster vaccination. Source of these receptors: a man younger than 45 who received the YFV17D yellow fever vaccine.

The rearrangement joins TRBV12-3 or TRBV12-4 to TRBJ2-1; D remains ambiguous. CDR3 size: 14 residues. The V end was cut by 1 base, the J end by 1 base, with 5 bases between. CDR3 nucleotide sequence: TGTGCCAGCAGTTTAGGGGTATCCTACAATGAGCAGTTCTTC. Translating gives CASSLGVSYNEQFF.

As DNA, the CDR3 is TGTGCCAGCAGAACTAGCGGGGTTGTCACCGGGGAGCTGTTTTTT. It codes for CASRTSGVVTGELFF. The rearrangement joins TRBV27 to TRBJ2-2; the match to TRBD2 covers 10 bases. The CDR3 extends over 15 amino acids. The J segment lost 4 bases and the V segment lost 6 bases, leaving 5 bases of the junction unmatched. In germline, CDR1 is MNHEY, CDR2 SMNVEV (reference sequence).

The CDR3 protein is CASTKDTGTTDTQYF. The CDR3 region has the DNA TGTGCCAGCACCAAAGACACAGGAACCACAGATACGCAGTATTTT. The J gene is TRBJ2-3, the V gene TRBV5-5, with D possibly matching TRBD1 (5 bases). This CDR3 has 15 amino acids. Germline V gene lookup returns CDR1 SGHKS and CDR2 YYEKEE (reference sequence). Deletions cut 6 bases from V and 2 bases from J, with 16 bases between.

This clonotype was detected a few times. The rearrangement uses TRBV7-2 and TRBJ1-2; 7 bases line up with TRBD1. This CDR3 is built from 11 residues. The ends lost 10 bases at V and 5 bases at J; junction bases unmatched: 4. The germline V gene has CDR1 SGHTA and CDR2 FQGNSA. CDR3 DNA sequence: TGTGCCAACACAGGGGTGTATGGCTACACCTTC. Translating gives CANTGVYGYTF.

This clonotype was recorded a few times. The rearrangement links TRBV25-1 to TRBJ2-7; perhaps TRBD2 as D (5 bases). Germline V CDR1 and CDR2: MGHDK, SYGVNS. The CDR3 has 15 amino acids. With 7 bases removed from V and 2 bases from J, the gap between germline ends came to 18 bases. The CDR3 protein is CASIAGLLGTYEQYF. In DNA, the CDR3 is TGTGCCAGCATCGCGGGCTTACTAGGGACCTACGAGCAGTACTTC.

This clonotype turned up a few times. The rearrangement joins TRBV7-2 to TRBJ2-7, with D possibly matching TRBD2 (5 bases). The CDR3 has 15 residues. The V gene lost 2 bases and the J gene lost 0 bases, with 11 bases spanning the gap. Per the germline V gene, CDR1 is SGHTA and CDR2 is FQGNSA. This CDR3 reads CASSLSYGNSYEQYF. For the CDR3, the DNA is TGTGCCAGCAGCTTATCCTACGGGAACTCCTACGAGCAGTACTTC. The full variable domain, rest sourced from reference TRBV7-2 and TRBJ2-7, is GAGVSQSPSNKVTEKGKDVELRCDPISGHTALYWYRQSLGQGLEFLIYFQGNSAPDKSGLPSDRFSAERTGGSVSTLTIQRTQQEDSAVYLCASSLSYGNSYEQYFGPGTRLTVT.

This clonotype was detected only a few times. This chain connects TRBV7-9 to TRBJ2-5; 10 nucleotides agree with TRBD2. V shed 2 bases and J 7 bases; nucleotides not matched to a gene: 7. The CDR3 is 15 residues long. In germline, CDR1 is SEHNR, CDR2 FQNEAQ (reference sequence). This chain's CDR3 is CASSLTQQREGTQYF. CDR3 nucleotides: TGTGCCAGCAGCTTAACCCAACAGCGGGAGGGGACCCAGTACTTC. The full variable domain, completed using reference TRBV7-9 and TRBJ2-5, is DTGVSQNPRHKITKRGQNVTFRCDPISEHNRLYWYRQTLGQGPEFLTYFQNEAQLEKSRLLSDRFSAERPKGSFSTLEIQRTEQGDSAMYLCASSLTQQREGTQYFGPGTRLLVL.

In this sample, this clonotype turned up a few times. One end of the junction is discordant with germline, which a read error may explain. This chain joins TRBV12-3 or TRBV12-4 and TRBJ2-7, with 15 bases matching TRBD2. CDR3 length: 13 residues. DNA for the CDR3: TGTGCCAGCAGTTGGACTAGCGGGAGGGCCCCTATCTTC. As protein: CASSWTSGRAPIF.

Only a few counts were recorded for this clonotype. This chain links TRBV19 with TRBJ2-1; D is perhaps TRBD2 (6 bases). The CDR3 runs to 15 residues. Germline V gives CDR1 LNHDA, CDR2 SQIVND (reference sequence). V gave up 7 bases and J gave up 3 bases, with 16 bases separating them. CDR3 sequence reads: CASTLSGLIYNEQFF. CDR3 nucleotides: TGTGCCAGTACCCTTAGCGGACTAATCTACAATGAGCAGTTCTTC.

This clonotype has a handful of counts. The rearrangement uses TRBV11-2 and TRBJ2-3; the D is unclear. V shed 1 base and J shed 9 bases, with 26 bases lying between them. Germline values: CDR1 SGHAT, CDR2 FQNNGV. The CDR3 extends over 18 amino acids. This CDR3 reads CASSLGLGFVLFGGTQYF. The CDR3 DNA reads TGTGCCAGCAGCTTAGGATTGGGGTTTGTGTTATTCGGTGGAACGCAGTATTTT.

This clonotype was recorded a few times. CDR3 coding DNA: TGTGCCAGCTCACCAGAGGGACTAGCGGGGACTCACTCCTACAATGAGCAGTTCTTC. As protein: CASSPEGLAGTHSYNEQFF. The J gene is TRBJ2-1, the V gene TRBV18; 13 nucleotides line up with TRBD2. Trimming cost V 2 bases and J 0 bases; bases outside gene matches: 7. The germline CDR1 and CDR2 sequences are KGHSH and LQKENI. There are 19 residues in the CDR3. The whole variable domain, remainder taken from reference TRBV18 and TRBJ2-1, is NAGVMQNPRHLVRRRGQEARLRCSPMKGHSHVYWYRQLPEEGLKFMVYLQKENIIDESGMPKERFSAEFPKEGPSILRIQQVVRGDSAAYFCASSPEGLAGTHSYNEQFFGPGTRLTVL.

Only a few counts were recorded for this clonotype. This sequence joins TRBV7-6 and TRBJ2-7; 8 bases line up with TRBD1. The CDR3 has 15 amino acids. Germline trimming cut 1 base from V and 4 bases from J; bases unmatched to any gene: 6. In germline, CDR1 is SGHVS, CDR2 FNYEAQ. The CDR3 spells CASSLEGTGYYEQYF. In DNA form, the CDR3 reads TGTGCCAGCAGCTTAGAAGGGACAGGATATTACGAGCAGTACTTC.

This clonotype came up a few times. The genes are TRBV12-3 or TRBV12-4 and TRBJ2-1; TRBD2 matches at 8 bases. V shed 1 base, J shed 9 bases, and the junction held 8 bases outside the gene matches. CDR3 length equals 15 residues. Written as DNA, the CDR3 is TGTGCCAGCAGTTTAGGAGCGGGAGCGGGGGTTGAGCAGTTCTTC. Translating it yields CASSLGAGAGVEQFF.

The DNA of the CDR3 is TGCGCCAGCAGCAGGTCAGGGCCTAACACAGATACGCAGTATTTT. Amino acid sequence: CASSRSGPNTDTQYF. The rearrangement links TRBV5-1 to TRBJ2-3; D perhaps matches TRBD1 (5 bases). Germline lookup yields CDR1 SGHRS and CDR2 YFSETQ. The length of the CDR3 is 15 residues. The V gene lost 4 bases and the J gene lost 2 bases, with 14 bases spanning the gap.

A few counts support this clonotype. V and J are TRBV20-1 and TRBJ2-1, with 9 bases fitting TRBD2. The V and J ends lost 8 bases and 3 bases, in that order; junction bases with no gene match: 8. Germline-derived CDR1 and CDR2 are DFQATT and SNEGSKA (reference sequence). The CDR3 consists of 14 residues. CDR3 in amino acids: CSFRSGSGYNEQFF. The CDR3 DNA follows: TGCAGTTTCCGTAGCGGGAGCGGCTACAATGAGCAGTTCTTC.

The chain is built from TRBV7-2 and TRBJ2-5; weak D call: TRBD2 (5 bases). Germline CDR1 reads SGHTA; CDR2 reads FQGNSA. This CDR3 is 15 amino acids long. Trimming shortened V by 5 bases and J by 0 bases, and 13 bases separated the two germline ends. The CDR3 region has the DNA TGTGCCAGCAGCCCTCCCCAGCGGAACCAAGAGACCCAGTACTTC. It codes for CASSPPQRNQETQYF. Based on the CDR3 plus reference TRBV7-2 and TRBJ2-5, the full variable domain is GAGVSQSPSNKVTEKGKDVELRCDPISGHTALYWYRQSLGQGLEFLIYFQGNSAPDKSGLPSDRFSAERTGGSVSTLTIQRTQQEDSAVYLCASSPPQRNQETQYFGPGTRLLVL.

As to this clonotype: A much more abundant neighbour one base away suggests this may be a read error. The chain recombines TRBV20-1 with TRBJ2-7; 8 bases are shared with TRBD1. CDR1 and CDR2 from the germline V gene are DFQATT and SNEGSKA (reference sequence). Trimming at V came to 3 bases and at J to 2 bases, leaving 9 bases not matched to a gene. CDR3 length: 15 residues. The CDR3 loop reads CSASLILGQAYEQYF. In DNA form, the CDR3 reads TGCAGTGCTAGCCTAATCCTGGGACAGGCCTACGAGCAGTACTTC.

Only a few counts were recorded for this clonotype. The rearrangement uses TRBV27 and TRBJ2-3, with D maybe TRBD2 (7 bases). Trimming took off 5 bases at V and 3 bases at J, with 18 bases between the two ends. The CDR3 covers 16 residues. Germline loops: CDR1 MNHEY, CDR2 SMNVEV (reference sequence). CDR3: CASSPTGRVATDTQYF. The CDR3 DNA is TGTGCCAGCAGTCCTACAGGGAGGGTGGCAACAGATACGCAGTATTTT.

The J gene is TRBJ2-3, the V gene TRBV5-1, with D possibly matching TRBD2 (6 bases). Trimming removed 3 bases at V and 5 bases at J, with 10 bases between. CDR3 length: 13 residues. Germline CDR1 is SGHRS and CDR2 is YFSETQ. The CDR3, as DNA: TGCGCCAGCAGCTACGTGGAGGGAGATACGCAGTATTTT. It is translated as CASSYVEGDTQYF.

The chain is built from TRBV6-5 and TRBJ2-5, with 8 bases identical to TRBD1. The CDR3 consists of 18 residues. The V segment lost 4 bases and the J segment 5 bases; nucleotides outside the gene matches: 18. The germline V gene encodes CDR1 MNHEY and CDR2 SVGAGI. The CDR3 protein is CASSFRLRGLVRKETQYF. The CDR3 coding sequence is TGTGCCAGCAGTTTTCGCCTCAGGGGGCTCGTCCGCAAGGAGACCCAGTACTTC.

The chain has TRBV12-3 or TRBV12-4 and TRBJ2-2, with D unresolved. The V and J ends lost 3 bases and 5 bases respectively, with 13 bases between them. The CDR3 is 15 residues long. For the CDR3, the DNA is TGTGCCAGCAGTTTCGGCCTAAAGAGTACCGGGGAGCTGTTTTTT. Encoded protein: CASSFGLKSTGELFF.

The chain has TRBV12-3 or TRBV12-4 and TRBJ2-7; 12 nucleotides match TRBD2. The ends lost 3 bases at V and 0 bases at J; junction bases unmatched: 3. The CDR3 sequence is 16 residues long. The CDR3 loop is CASSFGLAGSSYEQYF. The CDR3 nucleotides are TGTGCCAGCAGTTTCGGACTAGCGGGGAGCTCCTACGAGCAGTACTTC.

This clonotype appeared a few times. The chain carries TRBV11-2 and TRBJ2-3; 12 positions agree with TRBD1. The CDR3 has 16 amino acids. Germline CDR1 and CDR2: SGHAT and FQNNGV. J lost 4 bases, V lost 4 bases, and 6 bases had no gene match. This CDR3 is CASSSAGTGGSDTQYF. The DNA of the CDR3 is TGTGCCAGCAGCTCTGCCGGGACAGGGGGCTCAGATACGCAGTATTTT.